Listed here are 7 T cell receptor beta chains from one sample, sequenced in a study of cytomegalovirus exposure and HLA in healthy donors (dated by TCRdb to the late 2010s). Libraries were constructed by the immunoSEQ multiplex PCR assay. For the multiplex PCR, a mixture combining 60 forward primers for TCR Vbeta segments and 13 reverse primers for TCR Jbeta segments was used. TCRdb carries this immuneACCESS record with in-frame sequences only. Its versions omit some clonotypes, under half of them owing to an unresolved V gene in the studies checked, with the rest unexplained. For this sample there are some 160,000 clones; around 77% appear just once. About 1.4% of the sample goes to the ten largest clones. Sequenced material: PBMCs. The source of these receptors is a woman aged 25 to 39 in good health and CMV-seronegative.

The chain is built from TRBV5-1 and TRBJ1-2; TRBD1 is a possible D gene (5 bases). Germline V lookup: CDR1 SGHRS, CDR2 YFSETQ. The CDR3 length is 13 residues. The V gene lost 5 bases and the J gene lost 0 bases, with 8 bases spanning the gap. CDR3 nucleotide sequence: TGCGCCAGCAGAGGACACACTAACTATGGCTACACCTTC. It yields the protein CASRGHTNYGYTF.

This rearrangement joins TRBV5-5 to TRBJ2-2; D is undetermined. The V and J ends lost 0 bases and 1 base respectively, with 4 bases between them. The germline CDR1 and CDR2 sequences are SGHKS and YYEKEE (reference sequence). CDR3 length equals 14 residues. CDR3 region: CASSLDLNTGELFF. CDR3 DNA sequence: TGTGCCAGCAGCTTGGATCTGAACACCGGGGAGCTGTTTTTT.

The V and J genes are TRBV7-7 and TRBJ2-3; D is unclear. The germline V gene has CDR1 SSHAT and CDR2 FNYEAQ (reference sequence). V was pared by 2 bases and J by 6 bases, with 9 bases between. The CDR3 runs 13 residues. The CDR3 sequence is CASSLNGWDTQYF. DNA for the CDR3: TGTGCCAGCAGCTTAAACGGGTGGGATACGCAGTATTTT.

The rearrangement uses TRBV12-5 and TRBJ1-5; 10 nucleotides align to TRBD1. CDR3 length: 17 residues. Germline V gives CDR1 LGHNT, CDR2 FRNRAP. The trim removed 0 bases at V and 6 bases at J, leaving 8 bases unmatched. CDR3 in DNA: TGTGCTAGTGGTTTGGTATACGTGACAGGGGGCCGTCAGCCCCAGCATTTT. It is translated as CASGLVYVTGGRQPQHF.

This sequence joins TRBV30 and TRBJ1-1; D gene uncertain. The CDR3 contains 12 residues. Germline V gene lookup returns CDR1 GTSNPN and CDR2 SVGIG (reference sequence). V was cut by 2 bases and J by 8 bases, with 12 bases left in between. In nucleotides, the CDR3 is TGTGCCTGGAGTAGCGGTAGGGAAGAAGCTTTCTTT. This codes for CAWSSGREEAFF.

This chain uses TRBV5-4 with TRBJ2-3, with D possibly matching TRBD1 (6 bases). CDR3 size: 13 residues. CDR1 and CDR2 from the germline V gene are SGHNT and YYREEE (reference sequence). V gave up 2 bases and J gave up 5 bases, with 9 bases separating them. This CDR3 reads CASSFKGEDTQYF. The CDR3, as DNA: TGTGCCAGCAGCTTCAAGGGGGAAGATACGCAGTATTTT.

In its sample, this clone was seen a few times. V usage is TRBV7-3 and J usage is TRBJ1-5, with a weak D call TRBD1 (5 bases). The V gene lost 2 bases and the J gene lost 1 base, with 9 bases spanning the gap. The CDR3 contains 15 residues. CDR1 and CDR2 (germline): SGHTA, FQGTGA. CDR3: CASSLWGESNQPQHF. The CDR3 region has the DNA TGTGCCAGCAGCTTATGGGGCGAGAGCAATCAGCCCCAGCATTTT. The full variable domain, rest sourced from reference TRBV7-3 and TRBJ1-5, is GAGVSQTPSNKVTEKGKYVELRCDPISGHTALYWYRQSLGQGPEFLIYFQGTGAADDSGLPNDRFFAVRPEGSVSTLKIQRTERGDSAVYLCASSLWGESNQPQHFGDGTRLSIL.